The T cell receptor beta chain under discussion was sequenced for a study of beta chain features in type 1 diabetes. The sequenced template was cDNA made from the entire isolated RNA. Only in-frame clones appear in the TCRdb table, and some are missing; sequencing was by immunoSEQ multiplex PCR. The sample contains about 52,000 clones, approximately 45% of which appear only once. On this clone itself: Its antigen remains unidentified.

Notes on the study in general: All four CD4+ subsets from Type 1 diabetes patients carried moderately but significantly shorter TCRB CDR3s.

The sequence derives from a man younger than 45 with type 1 diabetes. Material: Tregs from blood.

CDR3 nucleotides: TGTGCCAGCAGCCACGCCGGGACAGGGACCTACGAGCAGTACTTC. Amino acids: CASSHAGTGTYEQYF. V is TRBV28 and J is TRBJ2-5, with 9 bases lining up with TRBD1. With the DNA end fitting TRBJ2-7 better, the J assignment may be wrong. Germline values: CDR1 MDHEN, CDR2 SYDVKM. This CDR3 region has 15 residues.